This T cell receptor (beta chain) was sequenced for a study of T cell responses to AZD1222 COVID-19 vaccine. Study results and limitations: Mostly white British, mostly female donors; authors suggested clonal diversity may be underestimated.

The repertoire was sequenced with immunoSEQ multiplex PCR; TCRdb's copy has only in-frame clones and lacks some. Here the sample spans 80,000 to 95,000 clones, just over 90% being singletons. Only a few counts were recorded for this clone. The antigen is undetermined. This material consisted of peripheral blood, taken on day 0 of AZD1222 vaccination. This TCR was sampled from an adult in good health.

The CDR3 coding sequence is TGTGCCAGCAGTGACTCGACAGGGGGCGCAGATACGCAGTATTTT. Protein product: CASSDSTGGADTQYF. The chain has TRBV6-4 and TRBJ2-3, with 10 bases fitting TRBD1. V shed 0 bases and J 4 bases; nucleotides not matched to a gene: 1. Looked up from germline, CDR1 is MRHNA and CDR2 is SNTAGT. The CDR3 is 15 amino acids.